Listed below are T cell receptor beta chains from one sample, sequenced in a study of blood T cells in healthy people across ages. MiXCR, run by TCRdb on the 5' RACE reads, gives a single entry per CDR3 protein. The sample carries 1.5 million to 2 million distinct CDR3 sequences, 28% recorded once. Sequencing used blood. These receptors came from a woman aged 25 to 39 in good health. CDR3s include the opening cysteine and the closing phenylalanine or tryptophan. The D gene is left open where the match is weak. A clone size is listed for some rows: how often the clone was seen (once, few, many), or a class if it is expanded.

v_gene	d_gene	abundance	j_gene	CDR3nt	CDR3aa
TRBV10-3	.	.	TRBJ2-3	TGTGCCATCAGTGAAGAGGGAGGCGCCACAGATACGCAGTATTTT	CAISEEGGATDTQYF
TRBV6-2/TRBV6-3	.	.	TRBJ1-5	TGTGCCAGCAGTGGGAACAGGGCCAATCAGCCCCAGCATTTT	CASSGNRANQPQHF
TRBV7-2	.	many	TRBJ2-7	TGTGCCAGCAGCACGACTGTCTCCTACGAGCAGTACTTC	CASSTTVSYEQYF
TRBV6-5	.	once	TRBJ2-7	TGTGCCAGCAGTTCTCTCCTTAATGTATACGAGCAGTACTTC	CASSSLLNVYEQYF
TRBV6-5	.	many	TRBJ2-7	TGTGCCTCCCGGAGGGATTCCGAGCAGTACTTC	CASRRDSEQYF
TRBV29-1	.	.	TRBJ2-1	TGCAGCGTTGCGATGCGCGCCAATGAGCAGTTCTTC	CSVAMRANEQFF
TRBV7-9	.	.	TRBJ1-5	TGTGCCAGCAGCTCCCGGATGAGCAATCAGCCCCAGCATTTT	CASSSRMSNQPQHF
TRBV25-1	TRBD2	few	TRBJ2-1	TGTGCCAGCAGTCCCGAGGTGGGGACTAGCGCGAGCTCCTACAATGAGCAGTTCTTC	CASSPEVGTSASSYNEQFF
TRBV9	.	.	TRBJ2-3	TGTGCCAGCAGCCCACTGGGTAAGGATCCGCAGTATTTT	CASSPLGKDPQYF
TRBV3-1	.	.	TRBJ2-1	TGTGCCAGCAGCCCCCCGTCTGTAGGGTGGCGTGAGCAGTTCTTC	CASSPPSVGWREQFF
TRBV15	TRBD1	.	TRBJ2-5	TGTGCCACCAGCAGCGGACAGGGGGTGAGGGAGACCCAGTACTTC	CATSSGQGVRETQYF
TRBV5-1	TRBD2	.	TRBJ2-1	TGCGCCAGCAGCAGGGGACTAGCGGTTAACAATGAGCAGTTCTTC	CASSRGLAVNNEQFF
TRBV6-2/TRBV6-3	.	.	TRBJ2-4	TGTGCCAGCAGTTACGAGGGACTTACGGGGGAGCAGTACTTC	CASSYEGLTGEQYF
TRBV5-5	.	.	TRBJ2-7	TGTGCCAGCAGCTCGACCCCCGCGACCTACGAGCAGTACTTC	CASSSTPATYEQYF
TRBV29-1	.	few	TRBJ1-1	TGCAGCGTTGCGTCCTATTTGAACACTGAAGCTTTCTTT	CSVASYLNTEAFF
TRBV15	TRBD2	.	TRBJ2-7	TGTGCCACCAGCAGACGTGCCGGGGACTATAGATACGAGCAGTACTTC	CATSRRAGDYRYEQYF
TRBV20-1	.	few	TRBJ2-7	TGCAGTGCTACCCCGGTACAGGGCTACGAGCAGTACTTC	CSATPVQGYEQYF
TRBV7-3	.	few	TRBJ2-1	TGTGCCAGCAGCCCTACCGGGGGGCCTGACAATGAGCAGTTCTTC	CASSPTGGPDNEQFF
TRBV18	TRBD2	many	TRBJ2-1	TGTGCCAGCTCACCACAGGCCGGGGGGAAATACAATGAGCAGTTCTTC	CASSPQAGGKYNEQFF
TRBV7-9	.	few	TRBJ2-7	TGTGCCAGCAGCTTAGGGCACAAAAATACCTACGAGCAGTACTTC	CASSLGHKNTYEQYF
TRBV29-1	TRBD2	many	TRBJ2-5	TGCAGCGTTGAAGAGGCGACTAGCGGCTTGACCCAGTACTTC	CSVEEATSGLTQYF
TRBV6-2/TRBV6-3	.	.	TRBJ2-1	TGTGCCAGCAGTTCCAGAGCGGCCCCCGGCTACAATGAGCAGTTCTTC	CASSSRAAPGYNEQFF
TRBV5-1	.	.	TRBJ1-1	TGCGCCAGCAGCTTGAATGGGGAATCGACTGAAGCTTTCTTT	CASSLNGESTEAFF
TRBV11-2	.	.	TRBJ2-1	TGTGCCAGCAGCGTCGACATGAGCTCCTACAATGAGCAGTTCTTC	CASSVDMSSYNEQFF
TRBV7-9	.	.	TRBJ2-1	TGTGCCAGCAGCTTTGTTGGTATCTACAATGAGCAGTTCTTC	CASSFVGIYNEQFF
TRBV7-9	.	many	TRBJ2-1	TGTGCCAGCAGCTTAGGCCCGCGCGGTGAGCAGTTCTTC	CASSLGPRGEQFF
TRBV5-4	.	few	TRBJ2-1	TGTGCCAGTATGACGGGAGTGGGCAATGAGCAGTTCTTC	CASMTGVGNEQFF
TRBV6-5	.	.	TRBJ1-1	TGTGCCAGCAGTTACAGTTTCAGGGGTAGAACTGAAGCTTTCTTT	CASSYSFRGRTEAFF
TRBV5-6	TRBD1	once	TRBJ2-3	TGTGCCAGCAGCCGGGACAGGGGGAGACGGACAGATACGCAGTATTTT	CASSRDRGRRTDTQYF
TRBV6-5	.	.	TRBJ1-2	TGTGCCAGCAGTTACTCGACGGATCTCTATGGCTACACCTTC	CASSYSTDLYGYTF
TRBV12-3/TRBV12-4	TRBD2	many	TRBJ2-1	TGTGCCAGCAGTTTAGCGCTGGGGACTAGCGCCAACAATGAGCAGTTCTTC	CASSLALGTSANNEQFF
TRBV19	.	many	TRBJ2-7	TGTGCCAGTAGTCGTACCGGACAGAACGAGCAGTACTTC	CASSRTGQNEQYF
TRBV7-2	TRBD2	.	TRBJ2-1	TGTGCCAGCAGCGCACCTGAGGGTGCGGGCGGGGGAAGCTCCTACAATGAGCAGTTCTTC	CASSAPEGAGGGSSYNEQFF
TRBV4-3	TRBD1	.	TRBJ1-2	TGCGCCAGCAGCCAAGAGGTCTTCATCGGGTTGGACAGGGGGCTTGATGGCTACACCTTC	CASSQEVFIGLDRGLDGYTF
TRBV28	.	few	TRBJ2-1	TGTGCCAGCAGTTTTGGTCCCAGGCGACGCTCCTACAATGAGCAGTTCTTC	CASSFGPRRRSYNEQFF
TRBV12-3/TRBV12-4	.	.	TRBJ2-1	TGTGCCAGCAGTTTGCCCCTGACAGTATTGAATGAGCAGTTCTTC	CASSLPLTVLNEQFF
TRBV3-1	TRBD2	.	TRBJ2-3	TGTGCCAGCAGCCATTCCACTAGCGGGGCCCTATCAAGCACAGATACGCAGTATTTT	CASSHSTSGALSSTDTQYF
TRBV5-1	TRBD2	few	TRBJ2-5	TGCGCCAGCAGCGAGAGACTAGCGGGGCAAGAGACCCAGTACTTC	CASSERLAGQETQYF
TRBV20-1	TRBD2	.	TRBJ2-3	TGCAGTGCTAGTAGTTACGATCCTAGCGGGGTCACAGATACGCAGTATTTT	CSASSYDPSGVTDTQYF
TRBV7-2	.	.	TRBJ2-7	TGTGCCAGCAGCTTAATCAGTTCCGTTTCCTACGAGCAGTACTTC	CASSLISSVSYEQYF
TRBV6-5	.	.	TRBJ1-3	TGTGCCAGCAGCATTGACGGCCGCTCTGGAAACACCATATATTTT	CASSIDGRSGNTIYF
TRBV24-1	TRBD2	few	TRBJ2-7	TGTGCCACCAGTGACTTCCGAGAGCGGGGGGCCTACGAGCAGTACTTC	CATSDFRERGAYEQYF
TRBV12-3/TRBV12-4	.	many	TRBJ2-7	TGTGCCAGCACCCCCATGACAGGTCCCCACGAGCAGTACTTC	CASTPMTGPHEQYF
TRBV27	TRBD1	few	TRBJ1-2	TGTGCCAGCTGGACAGGGGGCCGAGCTAACTATGGCTACACCTTC	CASWTGGRANYGYTF
TRBV5-1	.	.	TRBJ2-3	TGCGCCAGCAGCCCCGTTGGTGGCGCTGGCACAGATACGCAGTATTTT	CASSPVGGAGTDTQYF
TRBV7-2	TRBD1	.	TRBJ1-1	TGTGCCAGCAGCGTTCAGGGGGAATCCATGAACACTGAAGCTTTCTTT	CASSVQGESMNTEAFF
TRBV4-1	TRBD1	few	TRBJ1-2	TGCGCCAGCAGCCGACCGGGACAGGGATTTGGCTACACCTTC	CASSRPGQGFGYTF
TRBV7-6	TRBD1	.	TRBJ1-4	TGTGCCAGCAGCTCACCCGAGGAGGGGGCGAATGAAAAACTGTTTTTT	CASSSPEEGANEKLFF
TRBV7-9	.	few	TRBJ1-2	TGTGCCAGCAGCTCTAGCACCGATCTTGGCCTCCTTAACTATGGCTACACCTTC	CASSSSTDLGLLNYGYTF
TRBV7-9	TRBD2	many	TRBJ2-5	TGTGCCAGCAGACCACCGGGACTAGCCTCCGGGACCCAGTACTTC	CASRPPGLASGTQYF
TRBV7-9	TRBD2	.	TRBJ2-5	TGTGCCAGCAGCTTAGTTTTACTAGCGGGAGAGACCCAGTACTTC	CASSLVLLAGETQYF